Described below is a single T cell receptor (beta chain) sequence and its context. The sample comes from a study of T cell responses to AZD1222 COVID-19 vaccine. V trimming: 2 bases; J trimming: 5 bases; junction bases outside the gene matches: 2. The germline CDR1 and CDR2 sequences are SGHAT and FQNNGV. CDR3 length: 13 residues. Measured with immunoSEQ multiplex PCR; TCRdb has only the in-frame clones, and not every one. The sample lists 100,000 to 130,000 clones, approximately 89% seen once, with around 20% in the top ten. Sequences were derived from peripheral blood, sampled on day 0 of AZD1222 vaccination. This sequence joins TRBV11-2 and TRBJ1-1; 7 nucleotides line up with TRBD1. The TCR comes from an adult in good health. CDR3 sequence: CASSLNRGTEAFF. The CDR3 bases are TGTGCCAGCAGCTTAAACAGGGGAACTGAAGCTTTCTTT.